The T cell receptor beta chain described here comes from a study of T cell clones after liver transplantation. Study in general: Immunosuppression withdrawal was tried within 2 years after liver transplantation in this trial. TCRbeta sequencing after a pre-transplant mixed lymphocyte reaction identified graft-donor-reactive clones, later tracked in post-transplant blood.

From germline, CDR1 is MGHRA and CDR2 YSYEKL. Trimming removed 0 bases from V and 0 bases from J, with 7 bases in between. This CDR3 comprises 15 residues. This clone has a single count. Some clones are missing from TCRdb's copy, which holds only in-frame ones; the method was immunoSEQ multiplex PCR. Here the sample spans some 120,000 clones, just over 90% being singletons. The input for sequencing was CD4+ T cells from blood, taken 12 months after liver transplant. V is TRBV4-1 and J is TRBJ2-3; D gene unclear. This receptor was identified in a human patient who received a liver transplant. The T cells may come from the graft donor. The CDR3: CASSQEGGSTDTQYF. For the CDR3, the DNA is TGCGCCAGCAGCCAAGAGGGCGGTAGCACAGATACGCAGTATTTT.